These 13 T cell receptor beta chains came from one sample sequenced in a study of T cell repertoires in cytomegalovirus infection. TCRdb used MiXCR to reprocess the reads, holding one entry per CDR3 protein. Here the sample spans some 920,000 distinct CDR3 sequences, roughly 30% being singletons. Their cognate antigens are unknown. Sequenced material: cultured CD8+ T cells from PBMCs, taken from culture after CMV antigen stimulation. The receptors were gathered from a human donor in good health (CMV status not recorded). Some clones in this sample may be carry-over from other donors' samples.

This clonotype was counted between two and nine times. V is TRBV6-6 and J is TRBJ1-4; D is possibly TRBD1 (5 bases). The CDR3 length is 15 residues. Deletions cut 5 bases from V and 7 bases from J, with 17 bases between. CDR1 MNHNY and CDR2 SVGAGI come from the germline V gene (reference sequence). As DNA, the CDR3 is TGTGCCAGCAGTCCTTCGGGAGGGGCGAGTGAAAAACTGTTTTTT. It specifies CASSPSGGASEKLFF.

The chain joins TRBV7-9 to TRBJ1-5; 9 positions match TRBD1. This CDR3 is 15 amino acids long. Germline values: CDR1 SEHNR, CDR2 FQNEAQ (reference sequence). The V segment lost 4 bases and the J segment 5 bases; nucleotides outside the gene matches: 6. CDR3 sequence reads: CASSSPGQGDQPQHF. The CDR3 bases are TGTGCCAGCAGCTCACCGGGACAGGGCGATCAGCCCCAGCATTTT.

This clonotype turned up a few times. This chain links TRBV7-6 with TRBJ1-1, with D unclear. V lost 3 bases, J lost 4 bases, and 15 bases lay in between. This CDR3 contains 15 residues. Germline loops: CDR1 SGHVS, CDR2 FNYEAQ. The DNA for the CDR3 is TGTGCCAGCAGCTTCAGTACAGAAGGCCTCACTGAAGCTTTCTTT. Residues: CASSFSTEGLTEAFF.

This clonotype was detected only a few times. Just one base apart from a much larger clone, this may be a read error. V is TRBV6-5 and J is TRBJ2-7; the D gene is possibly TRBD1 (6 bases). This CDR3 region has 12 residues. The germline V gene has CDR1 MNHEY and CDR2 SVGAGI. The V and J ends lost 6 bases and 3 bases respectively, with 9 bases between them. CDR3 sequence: CASSRDNYEQYF. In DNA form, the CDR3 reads TGTGCCAGCAGCCGGGACAACTACGAGCAGTACTTC.

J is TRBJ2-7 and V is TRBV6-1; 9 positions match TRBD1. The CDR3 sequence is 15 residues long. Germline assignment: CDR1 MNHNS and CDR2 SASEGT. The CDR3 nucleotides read TGTGTCAGCAGACAGGGGGAAAGGTACTCCTACGAGCAGTACGTC. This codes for CVSRQGERYSYEQYV.

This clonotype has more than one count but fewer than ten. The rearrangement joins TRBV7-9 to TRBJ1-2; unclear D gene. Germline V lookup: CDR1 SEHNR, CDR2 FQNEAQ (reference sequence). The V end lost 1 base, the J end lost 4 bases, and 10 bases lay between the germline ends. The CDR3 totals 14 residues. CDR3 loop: CASSLGQFFYGYTF. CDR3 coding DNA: TGTGCCAGCAGCTTAGGGCAGTTCTTCTATGGCTACACCTTC.

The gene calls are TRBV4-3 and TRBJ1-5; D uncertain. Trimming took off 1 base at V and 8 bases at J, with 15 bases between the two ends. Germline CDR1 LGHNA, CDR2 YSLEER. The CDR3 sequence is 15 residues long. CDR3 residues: CASSQGAGLLEPQHF. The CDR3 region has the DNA TGCGCCAGCAGCCAAGGGGCCGGTCTTCTCGAGCCCCAGCATTTT.

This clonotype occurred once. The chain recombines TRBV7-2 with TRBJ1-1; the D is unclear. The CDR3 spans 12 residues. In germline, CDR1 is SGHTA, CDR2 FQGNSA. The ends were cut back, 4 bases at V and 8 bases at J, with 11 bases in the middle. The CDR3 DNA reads TGTGCCAGCAGCTATCTGAACCGGGAAGCTTTCTTT. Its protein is CASSYLNREAFF.

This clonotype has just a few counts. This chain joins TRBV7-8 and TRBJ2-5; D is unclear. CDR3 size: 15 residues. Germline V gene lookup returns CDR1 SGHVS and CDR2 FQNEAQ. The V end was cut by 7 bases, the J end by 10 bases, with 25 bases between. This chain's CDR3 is CASNLQSGFRVDQYF. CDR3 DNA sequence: TGTGCCAGCAATCTCCAGAGTGGGTTTAGGGTCGACCAGTACTTC. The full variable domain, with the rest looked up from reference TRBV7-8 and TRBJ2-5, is GAGVSQSPRYKVAKRGQDVALRCDPISGHVSLFWYQQALGQGPEFLTYFQNEAQLDKSGLPSDRFFAERPEGSVSTLKIQRTQQEDSAVYLCASNLQSGFRVDQYFGPGTRLLVL.

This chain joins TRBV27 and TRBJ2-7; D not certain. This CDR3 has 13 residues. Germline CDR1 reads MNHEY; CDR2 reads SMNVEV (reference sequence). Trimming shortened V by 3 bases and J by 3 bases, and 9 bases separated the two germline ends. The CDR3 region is CASSFGPNYEQYV. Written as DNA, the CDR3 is TGTGCCAGCAGTTTTGGGCCGAACTACGAGCAGTACGTC.

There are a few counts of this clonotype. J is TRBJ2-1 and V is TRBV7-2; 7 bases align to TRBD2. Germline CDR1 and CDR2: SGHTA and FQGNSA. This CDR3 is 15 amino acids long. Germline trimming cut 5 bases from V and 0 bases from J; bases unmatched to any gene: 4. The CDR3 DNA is TGTGCCAGCAGCCATCTAGCGGCCTCCTACAATGAGCAGTTCTTC. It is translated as CASSHLAASYNEQFF.

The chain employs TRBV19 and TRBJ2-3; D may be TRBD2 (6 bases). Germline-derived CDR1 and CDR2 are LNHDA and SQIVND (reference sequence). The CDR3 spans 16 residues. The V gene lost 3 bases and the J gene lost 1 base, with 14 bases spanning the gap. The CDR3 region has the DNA TGTGCCAGTAGTATTAGGGCTAGCGTCGGCACAGATACGCAGTATTTT. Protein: CASSIRASVGTDTQYF.

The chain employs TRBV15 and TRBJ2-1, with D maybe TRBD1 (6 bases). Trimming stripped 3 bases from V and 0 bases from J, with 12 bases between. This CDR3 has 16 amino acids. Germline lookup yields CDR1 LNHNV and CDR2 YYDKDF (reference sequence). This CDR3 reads CATSRGRGSSYNEQFF. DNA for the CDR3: TGTGCCACCAGCAGGGGTAGGGGGAGCTCCTACAATGAGCAGTTCTTC.